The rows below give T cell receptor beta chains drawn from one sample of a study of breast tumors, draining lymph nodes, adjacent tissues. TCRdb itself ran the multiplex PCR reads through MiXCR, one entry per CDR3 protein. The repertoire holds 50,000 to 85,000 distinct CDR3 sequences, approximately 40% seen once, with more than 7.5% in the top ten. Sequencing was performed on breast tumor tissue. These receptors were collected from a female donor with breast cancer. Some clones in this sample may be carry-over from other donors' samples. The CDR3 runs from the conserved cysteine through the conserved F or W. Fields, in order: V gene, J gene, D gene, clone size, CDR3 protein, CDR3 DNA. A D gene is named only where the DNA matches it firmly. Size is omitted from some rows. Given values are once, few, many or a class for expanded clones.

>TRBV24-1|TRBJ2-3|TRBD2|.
CATSDTRGLAGAADTQYF
TGTGCCACCAGTGATACTCGGGGACTAGCGGGAGCGGCAGATACGCAGTATTTT
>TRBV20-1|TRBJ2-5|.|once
CSPEITQETQYF
TGCAGTCCGGAGATTACTCAAGAGACCCAGTACTTC
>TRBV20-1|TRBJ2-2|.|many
CSARAGTANTGELFF
TGCAGTGCTAGGGCCGGGACGGCGAACACCGGGGAGCTGTTTTTT
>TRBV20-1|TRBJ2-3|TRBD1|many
CSALRDRGDTQYF
TGCAGTGCCTTGAGGGACAGGGGAGATACGCAGTATTTT
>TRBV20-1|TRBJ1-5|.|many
CSARDLRGHSNQPQHF
TGCAGTGCTAGAGATTTGAGGGGCCACAGCAATCAGCCCCAGCATTTT
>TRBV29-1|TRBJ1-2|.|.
CSGSQIQGFSDGYTF
TGTAGCGGATCCCAAATACAGGGTTTTTCAGATGGCTACACCTTC
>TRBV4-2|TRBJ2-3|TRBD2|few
CASSLARTSGRAVADTQCF
TGTGCCAGCAGCCTCGCTCGGACTAGCGGGAGGGCCGTCGCAGATACGCAGTGTTTT
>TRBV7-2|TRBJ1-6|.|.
CASSLDVGSYNSPLHF
TGTGCCAGCAGCTTAGATGTGGGATCCTATAATTCACCCCTCCACTTT
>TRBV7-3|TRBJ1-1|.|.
CASSLQMNTEAFF
TGTGCCAGCAGCTTGCAGATGAACACTGAAGCTTTCTTT
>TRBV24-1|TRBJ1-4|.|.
CATSPVLATNEKLFF
TGTGCCACTAGTCCTGTGTTAGCAACTAATGAAAAACTGTTTTTT
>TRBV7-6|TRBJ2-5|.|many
CASSPILGAEETQYF
TGTGCCAGCAGCCCGATACTGGGGGCGGAGGAGACCCAGTACTTC
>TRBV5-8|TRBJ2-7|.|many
CASSLQGVLGEQYF
TGTGCCAGCAGCCTCCAGGGAGTTCTGGGCGAGCAGTACTTC
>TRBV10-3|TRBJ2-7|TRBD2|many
CAISVGLAGLAEQYF
TGTGCCATCAGTGTCGGACTAGCGGGACTTGCCGAGCAGTACTTC
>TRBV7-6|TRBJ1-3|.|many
CASSPGPTGNTIYF
TGTGCCAGCAGCCCGGGACCGACTGGAAACACCATATATTTT
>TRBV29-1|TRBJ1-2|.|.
CSAYGLINYGYTF
TGCAGCGCCTACGGACTCATAAACTATGGCTACACCTTC
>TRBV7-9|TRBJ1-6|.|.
CASSPGGEGRSPLHF
TGTGCCAGCAGCCCCGGAGGGGAGGGCCGATCACCCCTCCACTTT
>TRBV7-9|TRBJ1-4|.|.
CASSLGLAGVGNEKLFF
TGTGCCAGCAGCTTAGGACTAGCGGGGGTAGGGAATGAAAAACTGTTTTTT
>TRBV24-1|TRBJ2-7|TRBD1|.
CAAGGADHEQYF
TGCGCCGCAGGGGGCGCAGACCACGAGCAGTACTTC
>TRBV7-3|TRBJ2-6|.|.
CASSPLDGSGANVLTF
TGTGCCAGCAGCCCCCTGGATGGCTCTGGGGCCAACGTCCTGACTTTC
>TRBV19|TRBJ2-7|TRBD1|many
CASSISLGTVAYEQYF
TGTGCCAGTAGTATATCCCTTGGGACAGTGGCCTACGAGCAGTACTTC
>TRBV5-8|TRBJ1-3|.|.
CASSSIGGSGNTIYF
TGTGCCAGCAGCTCGATAGGGGGATCTGGAAACACCATATATTTT
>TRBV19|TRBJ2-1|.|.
CASRGRSGNEQFF
TGTGCCAGTAGAGGCCGCTCGGGGAATGAGCAGTTCTTC